These 32 T cell receptor beta chains were sequenced from one sample in a study of CD8+CD57+ T cells in acquired aplastic anemia. Using genomic DNA as the template, TCR beta VDJ and CDR3 profiling was carried out. MiXCR, applied by TCRdb to the reads, yields one record per CDR3 protein. The sample contains roughly 250,000 distinct CDR3 sequences, 70% to 85% of which appear only once. Sequencing involved patients with CD8+CD57+ cell expansion previously shown by flow cytometry. The sequenced material came from sorted CD4+, CD8+, or CD8+CD57+ T cells (not recorded which) from PBMCs. These receptors were obtained from a human donor with aplastic anemia.

The chain employs TRBV19 and TRBJ2-1, with 8 bases lining up with TRBD2. The germline gives CDR1 LNHDA, CDR2 SQIVND (reference sequence). The ends lost 1 base at V and 5 bases at J; junction bases unmatched: 4. The CDR3 sequence is 15 residues long. In DNA, the CDR3 is TGTGCCAGTAGTATAGGTAGCGGGACCAACAATGAGCAGTTCTTC. Translated: CASSIGSGTNNEQFF.

V is TRBV7-9 and J is TRBJ2-3; 9 bases match TRBD2. CDR3 length equals 16 residues. Trimming removed 2 bases from V and 11 bases from J; junction bases left unmatched: 14. Germline values: CDR1 SEHNR, CDR2 FQNEAQ (reference sequence). Here the CDR3 reads CASSLRSGGCNNKQYF. The DNA for the CDR3 is TGTGCCAGCAGCTTAAGGAGCGGGGGGTGCAACAATAAGCAGTATTTT.

For the CDR3, the DNA is TGTGCCAGCAGCTTACTTACCTCCTACAATGAGCAGTTCTTC. This codes for CASSLLTSYNEQFF. The rearrangement uses TRBV13 and TRBJ2-1; D is unresolved. This CDR3 has 14 amino acids. The germline V and J ends were trimmed by 2 bases and 0 bases, with 5 bases remaining between them. CDR1 is PRHDT and CDR2 is FYEKMQ in the germline V gene (reference sequence). Drawing the rest from reference TRBV13 and TRBJ2-1, the complete variable domain is AAGVIQSPRHLIKEKRETATLKCYPIPRHDTVYWYQQGPGQDPQFLISFYEKMQSDKGSIPDRFSAQQFSDYHSELNMSSLELGDSALYFCASSLLTSYNEQFFGPGTRLTVL.

The chain has TRBV11-1 and TRBJ2-5, with 7 bases lining up with TRBD1. Trimming at V came to 11 bases and at J to 10 bases, leaving 13 bases not matched to a gene. The CDR3 length is 12 residues. CDR1 is SGHAT and CDR2 is FQDESV in the germline V gene (reference sequence). CDR3 protein: CAGKGARESQYF. In DNA, the CDR3 is TGTGCCGGAAAGGGGGCTCGGGAAAGCCAGTACTTC.

The rearrangement uses TRBV7-2 and TRBJ2-3, with a tentative D call TRBD1 (6 bases). The CDR3 sequence is 14 residues long. CDR1 is SGHTA and CDR2 is FQGNSA in the germline V gene. Between the trimmed V and J ends, which lost 5 bases and 15 bases, there was a span of 24 bases. Written as DNA, the CDR3 is TGTGCCAGCAGCGGAGCGGTAGGACAGCACCAGCATTATTTT. It encodes CASSGAVGQHQHYF.

The chain uses TRBV7-3 and TRBJ1-2; D is possibly TRBD1 (5 bases). CDR1 is SGHTA, CDR2 FQGTGA, per germline. The CDR3 totals 16 residues. V was pared by 5 bases and J by 11 bases, with 27 bases between. Here the CDR3 DNA reads TGTGCCAGCAGCCCGGCGGGGGATGGCGCCGTCAATGAGTACACCTTC. This translates into CASSPAGDGAVNEYTF.

With respect to this clonotype: A much bigger clone sits one base away, suggesting this may be a read error. J is TRBJ1-1 and V is TRBV2; a weak D match, TRBD1 (6 bases). The CDR3 has 15 amino acids. Germline loops: CDR1 SNHLY, CDR2 FYNNEI. DNA for the CDR3: TGTGCCAGCGGGGGGGGGGGGGGGGCGAACAATGAAGCTTTCTTT. As protein: CASGGGGGANNEAFF. Full variable domain (outside the CDR3, taken from reference TRBV2 and TRBJ1-1): EPEVTQTPSHQVTQMGQEVILRCVPISNHLYFYWYRQILGQKVEFLVSFYNNEISEKSEIFDDQFSVERPDGSNFTLKIRSTKLEDSAMYFCASGGGGGANNEAFFGQGTRLTVV.

With respect to this clonotype: The conserved phenylalanine or tryptophan is not found at the CDR3 terminus, so this likely reflects a read error. The limits of the CDR3 on the DNA are not certain, so only TCRdb's listed CDR3 is given. This chain connects TRBV7-8 to TRBJ2-1; TRBD2, as called in the table, went unchecked against the DNA. The CDR3 contains 11 residues when both ends are counted. Germline-derived CDR1 and CDR2 are SGHVS and FQNEAQ. The CDR3 protein is CASSLRGEGFG.

CDR3: CASSGGQRQRHENEAFF. The CDR3 nucleotides read TGTGCCAGCAGCGGCGGTCAGCGACAGAGACATGAAAATGAAGCTTTCTTT. The genes are TRBV7-3 and TRBJ1-1, with D tentatively TRBD1 (5 bases). Trimming shortened V by 5 bases and J by 7 bases, and 26 bases separated the two germline ends. The length of the CDR3 is 17 residues. Per the germline V gene, CDR1 is SGHTA and CDR2 is FQGTGA.

V is TRBV24-1 and J is TRBJ2-7; no definite D call. CDR1 is KGHDR, CDR2 SFDVKD, per germline. The CDR3 covers 13 residues. V shed 0 bases and J shed 5 bases, with 7 bases lying between them. In DNA form, the CDR3 reads TGTGCCACCAGTGATTTGGCCGGAAACGAGCAGTACTTC. Protein: CATSDLAGNEQYF.

Regarding this clonotype: The CDR3 carries no conserved terminal phenylalanine or tryptophan, so it likely arises from a read error. Because the CDR3's place on the DNA is in doubt, the DNA is left out and the CDR3 is given as listed by TCRdb. The rearrangement links TRBV7-2 to TRBJ2-3. Germline assignment: CDR1 SGHTA and CDR2 FQGNSA. The CDR3 spans 13 residues, counting both ends. The CDR3 loop is CASGDAGADTHSI.

This rearrangement joins TRBV9 to TRBJ2-7, with a weak D call TRBD2 (7 bases). The CDR3 is 17 amino acids. Between the trimmed V and J ends, which lost 4 bases and 3 bases, there was a span of 23 bases. Looked up from germline, CDR1 is SGDLS and CDR2 is YYNGEE. CDR3 region: CASSLGGGGAEHYEQYF. The CDR3 nucleotides read TGTGCCAGCAGCTTAGGAGGTGGGGGGGCCGAGCACTACGAGCAGTACTTC.

Regarding this clonotype: The junction shows a germline mismatch at one end, possibly a read error. The V and J genes are TRBV7-3 and TRBJ2-3; 8 nucleotides match TRBD1. This CDR3 has 14 amino acids. Germline V CDR1 and CDR2: SGHTA, FQGTGA. The DNA of the CDR3 is TGTGCCAGCAGCAGCGACAGGGGAGATCCTACGAGCAGTTTT. Translation: CASSSDRGDPTSSF.

V and J are TRBV11-3 and TRBJ2-7; TRBD1 matches at 7 bases. With 5 bases clipped from V and 1 base from J, the junction kept 17 bases outside the gene matches. Germline V gene lookup returns CDR1 SGHNT and CDR2 YENEEA. The CDR3 runs 18 residues. CDR3 protein: CASSPPPEGTALSYEQYV. In DNA form, the CDR3 reads TGTGCCAGCAGCCCCCCCCCAGAAGGGACAGCCCTTTCCTACGAGCAGTACGTC.

On this clonotype: At one of its ends the junction is not consistent with the germline gene, which may arise from a read error. V gene TRBV7-8 combines with J gene TRBJ1-5, with no clear D. The CDR3 has 17 amino acids. Germline V CDR1 and CDR2: SGHVS, FQNEAQ. The CDR3, as DNA: TGTGCCAGCAGCTTAGCGGGAGGTCCCGATAGCCATCAGCCCCAGCATTTT. Protein product: CASSLAGGPDSHQPQHF.

Concerning this clonotype: An end of the junction differs from the germline gene, which may be a read error. The chain combines TRBV24-1 with TRBJ2-5, with 16 bases aligning to TRBD2. CDR3 length equals 14 residues. Germline CDR1 is KGHDR and CDR2 is SFDVKD. CDR3 sequence reads: CATGTSGRGGEQFF. CDR3 coding DNA: TGTGCCACCGGGACTAGCGGGAGGGGGGGTGAGCAATTCTTC.

This clonotype appeared a single time. This chain joins TRBV7-3 and TRBJ1-1, with D possibly matching TRBD1 (5 bases). Germline-derived CDR1 and CDR2 are SGHTA and FQGTGA. V lost 3 bases and J lost 2, with 19 bases in between. The CDR3 is made up of 17 amino acids. The CDR3 protein is CASSFHRWAGLNTEAFF. The CDR3 region has the DNA TGTGCCAGCAGCTTCCACCGTTGGGCAGGGCTCAACACTGAAGCTTTCTTT.

Of note for this clonotype: No conserved phenylalanine or tryptophan ends this CDR3, so it is likely a read error. The limits of the CDR3 on the DNA are not certain, so only TCRdb's listed CDR3 is given. The chain has TRBV7-8 and TRBJ2-3; the D segment call TRBD1 is taken from the table without a DNA check. The CDR3 has 13 amino acids, counting both end residues. CDR1 is SGHVS and CDR2 is FQNEAQ in the germline V gene. The CDR3 is CASSVDPAGTQFS.

The chain has TRBV19 and TRBJ2-7; TRBD2 agrees at 7 bases. This CDR3 comprises 15 residues. Per germline, CDR1 LNHDA and CDR2 SQIVND (reference sequence). V gave up 9 bases and J gave up 3 bases; unmatched junction bases: 14. CDR3 amino acids: CASSLRRGRHYEQYF. For the CDR3, the DNA is TGTGCCAGCAGTTTAAGGCGGGGGAGGCACTACGAGCAGTACTTC. The whole variable domain, remainder taken from reference TRBV19 and TRBJ2-7, is DGGITQSPKYLFRKEGQNVTLSCEQNLNHDAMYWYRQDPGQGLRLIYYSQIVNDFQKGDIAEGYSVSREKKESFPLTVTSAQKNPTAFYLCASSLRRGRHYEQYFGPGTRLTVT.

This rearrangement joins TRBV5-4 to TRBJ2-7, with 7 bases matching TRBD2. The J call is in doubt because the DNA end fits TRBJ2-1 better. The CDR3 length is 18 residues. From germline, CDR1 is SGHNT and CDR2 YYREEE (reference sequence). The chain's CDR3 is CASSFTSARSCCYNEQFF. In DNA form, the CDR3 reads TGTGCCAGCAGCTTTACTAGCGCAAGGAGCTGCTGTTACAATGAGCAGTTCTTC.

This clonotype was seen repeatedly, ten times or more. This is likely a read error, given that the CDR3 carries no conserved phenylalanine or tryptophan at its end. Because the CDR3's place on the DNA is in doubt, the DNA is left out and the CDR3 is given as listed by TCRdb. The chain joins TRBV7-2 to TRBJ2-3; the D call TRBD1 from the table was never checked on the DNA. The CDR3 sequence runs 13 residues, both termini included. Per germline, CDR1 SGHTA and CDR2 FQGNSA. Here the CDR3 reads CASSLTGGADYGY.

On this clonotype itself: The DNA is left out, because the CDR3 cannot be placed on it with certainty; the CDR3 is given as TCRdb lists it. The chain joins TRBV7-9 to TRBJ2-1; the table's D call of TRBD2 was not tested on the DNA. In germline, CDR1 is SEHNR, CDR2 FQNEAQ (reference sequence). The length of the CDR3 is 16 amino acids, counting both ends. CDR3 region: CASSADDTQYFGPQSF.

This clonotype came up a few times. This rearrangement joins TRBV9 to TRBJ1-2; perhaps TRBD1 as D (5 bases). Germline loops: CDR1 SGDLS, CDR2 YYNGEE. V was trimmed by 3 bases and J by 9 bases, leaving 24 bases between them. This CDR3 has 16 amino acids. CDR3 residues: CASSADSASYNSRYTF. The DNA for the CDR3 is TGTGCCAGCAGCGCCGACAGCGCCTCCTATAATTCACGCTACACCTTC.

The table lists this clonotype with a few counts. This rearrangement joins TRBV11-3 to TRBJ1-2; no reliable D call. The length of the CDR3 is 13 residues. Trimming took 3 bases from V and 2 from J, leaving 7 bases between them. In germline, CDR1 is SGHNT, CDR2 YENEEA. CDR3: CASSLTANYGYTF. Written as DNA, the CDR3 is TGTGCCAGCAGCTTGACGGCGAACTATGGCTACACCTTC. Variable domain in full (rest from reference TRBV11-3 and TRBJ1-2): EAGVVQSPRYKIIEKKQPVAFWCNPISGHNTLYWYLQNLGQGPELLIRYENEEAVDDSQLPKDRFSAERLKGVDSTLKIQPAELGDSAVYLCASSLTANYGYTFGSGTRLTVV.

With regard to this clonotype: The conserved closing phenylalanine or tryptophan is absent in this CDR3, likely reflecting a read error. The limits of the CDR3 on the DNA are not certain, so only TCRdb's listed CDR3 is given. The chain is built from TRBV7-8 and TRBJ2-3; the D call TRBD1 from the table was never checked on the DNA. 13 amino acids form the CDR3, both terminal residues included. The germline V gene has CDR1 SGHVS and CDR2 FQNEAQ. CDR3 loop: CASSFHPAGTPLS.

This clonotype was seen repeatedly, ten times or more. The V and J genes are TRBV7-9 and TRBJ2-3; D is unclear. This CDR3 has 12 residues. CDR1 and CDR2 (germline): SEHNR, FQNEAQ (reference sequence). Trimming took off 5 bases at V and 6 bases at J, with 9 bases between the two ends. The DNA of the CDR3 is TGTGCCAGCAGCCCCCTAGGGGATACGCAGTATTTT. It encodes CASSPLGDTQYF.

The chain joins TRBV7-9 to TRBJ2-3, with no clear D. With 3 bases removed from V and 15 bases from J, the gap between germline ends came to 22 bases. The germline V gene has CDR1 SEHNR and CDR2 FQNEAQ (reference sequence). This CDR3 has 14 residues. This chain's CDR3 is CASSFTGAMSSSYF. The CDR3 nucleotides read TGTGCCAGCAGCTTTACTGGCGCAATGAGCAGTTCTTATTTT.

This sequence joins TRBV7-8 and TRBJ1-1; TRBD1 aligns across 8 bases. V lost 3 bases, J lost 14 bases, and 17 bases stayed unmatched. Germline loops: CDR1 SGHVS, CDR2 FQNEAQ. The length of the CDR3 is 15 residues. CDR3 loop: CASSLPGQVDAEDFF. The CDR3 nucleotides are TGTGCCAGCAGCTTGCCGGGACAGGTGGATGCGGAGGACTTCTTT. Using reference TRBV7-8 and TRBJ1-1 for the parts outside the CDR3, the full variable domain is GAGVSQSPRYKVAKRGQDVALRCDPISGHVSLFWYQQALGQGPEFLTYFQNEAQLDKSGLPSDRFFAERPEGSVSTLKIQRTQQEDSAVYLCASSLPGQVDAEDFFGQGTRLTVV.

J is TRBJ2-1 and V is TRBV10-3; possibly TRBD2 for D (6 bases). Between the trimmed V and J ends, which lost 4 bases and 7 bases, there was a span of 8 bases. The CDR3 has 12 amino acids. The germline V gene encodes CDR1 ENHRY and CDR2 SYGVKD. CDR3 amino acids: CAISVEGNEQFF. The DNA for the CDR3 is TGTGCCATCAGTGTGGAGGGAAATGAGCAGTTCTTC.

V gene TRBV7-2 combines with J gene TRBJ1-1; TRBD1 might be the D (5 bases). Per the germline V gene, CDR1 is SGHTA and CDR2 is FQGNSA. The CDR3 runs to 13 residues. The V end lost 6 bases, the J end lost 10 bases, and 18 bases lay between the germline ends. Written as DNA, the CDR3 is TGTGCCAGCAGTGACCAACCTGGGACCGTAGCTTTCTTT. Its translation: CASSDQPGTVAFF.

The rearrangement links TRBV2 to TRBJ1-6, with 7 bases that match TRBD1. V trimming: 7 bases; J trimming: 10 bases; junction bases outside the gene matches: 13. Germline V lookup: CDR1 SNHLY, CDR2 FYNNEI. The CDR3 has 15 residues. The CDR3 DNA sequence: TGTGCCAGCAACGTAGAGGGGGCCAACAACTCACCCCTCCACTTT. Protein: CASNVEGANNSPLHF.

A few counts support this clonotype. A junction boundary mismatches the germline segment, possibly from a read error. The chain employs TRBV10-2 and TRBJ2-7; D ambiguous. This CDR3 is built from 14 residues. Germline assignment: CDR1 WSHSY and CDR2 SAAADI. The CDR3 loop reads CASSHSGISYEQYF. The CDR3, as DNA: TGTGCCAGCAGCCATTCCGGAATTTCCTACGAGCAGTACTTC.